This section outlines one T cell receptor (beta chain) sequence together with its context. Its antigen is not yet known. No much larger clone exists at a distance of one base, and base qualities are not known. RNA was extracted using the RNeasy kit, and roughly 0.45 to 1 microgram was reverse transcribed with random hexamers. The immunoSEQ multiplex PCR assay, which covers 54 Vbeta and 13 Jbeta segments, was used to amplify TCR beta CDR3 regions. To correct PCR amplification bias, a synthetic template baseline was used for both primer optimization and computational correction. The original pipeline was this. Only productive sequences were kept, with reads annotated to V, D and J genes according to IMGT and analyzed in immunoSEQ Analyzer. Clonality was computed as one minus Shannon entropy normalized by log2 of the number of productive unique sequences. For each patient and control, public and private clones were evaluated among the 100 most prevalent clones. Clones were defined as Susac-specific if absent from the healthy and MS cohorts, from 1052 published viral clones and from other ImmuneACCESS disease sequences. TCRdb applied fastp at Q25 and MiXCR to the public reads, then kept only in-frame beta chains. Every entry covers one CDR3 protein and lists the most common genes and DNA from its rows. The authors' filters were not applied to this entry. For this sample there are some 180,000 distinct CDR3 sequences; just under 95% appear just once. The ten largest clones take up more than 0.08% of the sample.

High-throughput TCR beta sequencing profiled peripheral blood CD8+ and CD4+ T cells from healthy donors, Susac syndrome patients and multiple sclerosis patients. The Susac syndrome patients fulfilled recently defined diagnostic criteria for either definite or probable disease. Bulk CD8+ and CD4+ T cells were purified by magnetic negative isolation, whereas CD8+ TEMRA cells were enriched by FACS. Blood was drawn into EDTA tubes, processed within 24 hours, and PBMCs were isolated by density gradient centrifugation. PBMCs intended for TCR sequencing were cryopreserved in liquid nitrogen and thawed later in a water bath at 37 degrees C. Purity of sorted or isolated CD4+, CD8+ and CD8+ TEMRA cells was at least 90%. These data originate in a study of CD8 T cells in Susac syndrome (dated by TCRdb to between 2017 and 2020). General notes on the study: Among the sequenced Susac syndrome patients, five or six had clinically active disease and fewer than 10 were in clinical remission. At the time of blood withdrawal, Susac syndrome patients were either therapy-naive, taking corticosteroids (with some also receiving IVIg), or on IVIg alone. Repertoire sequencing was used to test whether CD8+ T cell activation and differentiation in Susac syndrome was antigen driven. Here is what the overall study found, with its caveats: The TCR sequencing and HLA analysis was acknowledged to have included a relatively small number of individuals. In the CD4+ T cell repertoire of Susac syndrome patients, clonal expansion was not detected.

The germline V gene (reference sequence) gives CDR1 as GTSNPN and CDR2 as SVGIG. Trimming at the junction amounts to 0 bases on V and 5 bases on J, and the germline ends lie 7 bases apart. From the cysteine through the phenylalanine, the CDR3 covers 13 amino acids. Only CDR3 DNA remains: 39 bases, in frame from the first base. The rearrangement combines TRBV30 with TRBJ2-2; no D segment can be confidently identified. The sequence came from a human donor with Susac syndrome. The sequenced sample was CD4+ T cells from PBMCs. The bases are TGTGCCTGGAGTGTACGGGTTACCGGGGAGCTGTTTTTT. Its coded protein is CAWSVRVTGELFF.